This T cell receptor (beta chain) was retrieved from a study of cytomegalovirus exposure and HLA in healthy donors. Study-level results: The listing of fewer than 200 TCR beta chains classed them as cytomegalovirus-associated.

Sequenced by immunoSEQ multiplex PCR; TCRdb stores in-frame clones only, minus some. The data show approximately 160,000 clones, nearly 90% seen once. With 4 bases clipped from V and 3 bases from J, the junction kept 1 base outside the gene matches. CDR3 length: 13 residues. Per the germline V gene, CDR1 is SGHTS and CDR2 is YDEGEE. The table lists this clone with a few counts. Its antigen is undetermined. Sequencing input: PBMCs. The clonotype originates from a man aged 18 to 30 in good health and CMV-seropositive. The chain is built from TRBV5-8 and TRBJ2-7; 10 bases match TRBD1. CDR3 nucleotides: TGTGCCAGCAGCGACAGGGGGCGCTACGAGCAGTACTTC. This sequence encodes CASSDRGRYEQYF.